A single sample gave rise to the 6 T cell receptor beta chains below, sequenced in a study of cytomegalovirus exposure and HLA in healthy donors. Primers for the PCR totalled 60 Vbeta and 13 Jbeta. Profiled with immunoSEQ multiplex PCR; TCRdb holds only in-frame clones, not every one. Of nearly 95,000 clones in the sample, approximately 57% are singletons; the top ten hold about 5.9%. The source material was PBMCs. Receptors originate from a woman between 25 and 40 years old in good health and CMV-seronegative.

This clone was seen a handful of times. The rearrangement uses TRBV5-1 and TRBJ2-7, with TRBD1 matching 8 bases. With V trimmed by 2 bases and J by 0 bases, 7 bases remained unmatched. CDR3 size: 16 residues. The germline gives CDR1 SGHRS, CDR2 YFSETQ. In nucleotides, the CDR3 is TGCGCCAGCAGCTTAAACAGGGGGTACAGCTCCTACGAGCAGTACTTC. Translation gives CASSLNRGYSSYEQYF.

This clone was detected only a few times. V and J are TRBV18 and TRBJ2-7; TRBD2 matches 13 bases. V dropped 0 bases and J dropped 2; count of bases not matched to a gene: 1. CDR3 length: 16 amino acids. CDR1 is KGHSH and CDR2 is LQKENI in the germline V gene. CDR3 in DNA: TGTGCCAGCTCACCACCGGGACTAGCGGGGACCTACGAGCAGTACTTC. Translated: CASSPPGLAGTYEQYF.

This clone was counted between two and nine times. V gene TRBV28 combines with J gene TRBJ2-7, with 7 bases identical to TRBD2. CDR1 is MDHEN and CDR2 is SYDVKM in the germline V gene. This CDR3 comprises 17 residues. Trimming took 1 base from V and 5 from J; bases not matched to a gene: 14. CDR3 nucleotide sequence: TGTGCCAGCAGTTTATATAGGTGGGAGGGCCTAGGCAACGAGCAGTACTTC. Translating it yields CASSLYRWEGLGNEQYF.

The chain has TRBV7-8 and TRBJ2-1, with 10 bases matching TRBD2. Trimming at V came to 3 bases and at J to 0 bases, leaving 5 bases not matched to a gene. This CDR3 contains 17 residues. The germline CDR1 and CDR2 sequences are SGHVS and FQNEAQ. The CDR3, as DNA: TGTGCCAGCAGCTTTTCCGGACTAGCGGTCTCCTACAATGAGCAGTTCTTC. Protein product: CASSFSGLAVSYNEQFF.

The chain carries TRBV14 and TRBJ1-2; TRBD1 agrees at 8 bases. V was pared by 5 bases and J by 4 bases, with 9 bases of the junction left unmatched. This CDR3 is 15 amino acids long. Germline V gene sequence: CDR1 SGHDN, CDR2 FVKESK. In nucleotides, the CDR3 is TGTGCCAGCAGCGAACGACAGGGGCAGTTCTATGGCTACACCTTC. As protein: CASSERQGQFYGYTF.

The V call is TRBV4-3, the J call TRBJ2-7; TRBD2 agrees at 7 bases. The CDR3 extends over 15 amino acids. Germline loops: CDR1 LGHNA, CDR2 YSLEER. After removal of 0 bases from V and 4 bases from J, the junction contained 6 bases not matched to a gene. The CDR3 nucleotides read TGCGCCAGCAGCCAAGAATGGGGGGGAAAATACGAGCAGTACTTC. It specifies CASSQEWGGKYEQYF.